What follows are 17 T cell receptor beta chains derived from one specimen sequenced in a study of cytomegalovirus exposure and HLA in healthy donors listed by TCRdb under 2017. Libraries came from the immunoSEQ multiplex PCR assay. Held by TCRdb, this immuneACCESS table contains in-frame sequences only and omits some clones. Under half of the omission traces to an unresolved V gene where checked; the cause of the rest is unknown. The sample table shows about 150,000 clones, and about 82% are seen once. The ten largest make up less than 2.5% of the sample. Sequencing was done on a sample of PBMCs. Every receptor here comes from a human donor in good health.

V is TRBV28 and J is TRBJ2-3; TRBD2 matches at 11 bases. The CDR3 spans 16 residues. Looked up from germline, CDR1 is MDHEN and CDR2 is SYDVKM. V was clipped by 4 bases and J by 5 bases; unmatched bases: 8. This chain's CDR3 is CASSWLAGGGIDTQYF. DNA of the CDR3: TGTGCCAGCAGTTGGTTAGCGGGAGGGGGGATAGATACGCAGTATTTT.

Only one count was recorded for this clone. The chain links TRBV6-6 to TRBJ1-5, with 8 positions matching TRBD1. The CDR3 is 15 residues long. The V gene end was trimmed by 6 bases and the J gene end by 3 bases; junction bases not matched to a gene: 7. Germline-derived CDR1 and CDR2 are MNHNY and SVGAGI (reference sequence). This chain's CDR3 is CASSPGQAINQPQHF. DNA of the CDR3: TGTGCCAGCAGCCCGGGACAGGCGATCAATCAGCCCCAGCATTTT.

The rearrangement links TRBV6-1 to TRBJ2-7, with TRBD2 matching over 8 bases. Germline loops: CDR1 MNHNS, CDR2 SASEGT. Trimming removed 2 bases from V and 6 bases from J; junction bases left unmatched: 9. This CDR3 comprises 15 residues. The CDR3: CASSETPGRAVEQYF. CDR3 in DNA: TGTGCCAGCAGTGAAACACCCGGGAGGGCCGTCGAGCAGTACTTC.

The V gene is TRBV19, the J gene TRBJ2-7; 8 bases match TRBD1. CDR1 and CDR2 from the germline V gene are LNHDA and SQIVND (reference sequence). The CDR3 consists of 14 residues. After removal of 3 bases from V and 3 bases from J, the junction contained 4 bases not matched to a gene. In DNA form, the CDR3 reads TGTGCCAGTAGTATTGGGACAGGCCACTACGAGCAGTACTTC. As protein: CASSIGTGHYEQYF. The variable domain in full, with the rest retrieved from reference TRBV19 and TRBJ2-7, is DGGITQSPKYLFRKEGQNVTLSCEQNLNHDAMYWYRQDPGQGLRLIYYSQIVNDFQKGDIAEGYSVSREKKESFPLTVTSAQKNPTAFYLCASSIGTGHYEQYFGPGTRLTVT.

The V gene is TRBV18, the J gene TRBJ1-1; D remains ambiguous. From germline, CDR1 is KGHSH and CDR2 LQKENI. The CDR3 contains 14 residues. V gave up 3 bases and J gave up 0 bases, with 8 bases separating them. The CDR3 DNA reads TGTGCCAGCTCACCGGCGGGTATGAACACTGAAGCTTTCTTT. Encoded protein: CASSPAGMNTEAFF.

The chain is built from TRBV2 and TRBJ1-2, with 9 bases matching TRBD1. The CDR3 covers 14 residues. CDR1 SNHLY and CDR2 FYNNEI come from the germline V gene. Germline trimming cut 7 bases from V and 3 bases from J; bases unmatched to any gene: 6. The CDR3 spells CASTRDRDDYGYTF. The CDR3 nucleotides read TGTGCCAGCACGAGGGACAGGGACGACTATGGCTACACCTTC.

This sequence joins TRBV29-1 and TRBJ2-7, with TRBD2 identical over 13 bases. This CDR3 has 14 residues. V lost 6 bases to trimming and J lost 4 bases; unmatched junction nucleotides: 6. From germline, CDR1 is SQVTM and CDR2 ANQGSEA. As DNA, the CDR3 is TGCAGCGTCGCCCAACTAGCGGGAGGGTACGAGCAGTACTTC. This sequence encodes CSVAQLAGGYEQYF.

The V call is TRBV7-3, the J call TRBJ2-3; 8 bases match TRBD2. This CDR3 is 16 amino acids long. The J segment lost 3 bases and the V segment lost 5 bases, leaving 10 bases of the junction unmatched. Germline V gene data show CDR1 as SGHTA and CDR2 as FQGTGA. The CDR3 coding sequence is TGTGCCAGCAGCCCCTCCGGGGGGGCTCGGACAGATACGCAGTATTTT. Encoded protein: CASSPSGGARTDTQYF. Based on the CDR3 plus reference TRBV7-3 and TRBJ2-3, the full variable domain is GAGVSQTPSNKVTEKGKYVELRCDPISGHTALYWYRQSLGQGPEFLIYFQGTGAADDSGLPNDRFFAVRPEGSVSTLKIQRTERGDSAVYLCASSPSGGARTDTQYFGPGTRLTVL.

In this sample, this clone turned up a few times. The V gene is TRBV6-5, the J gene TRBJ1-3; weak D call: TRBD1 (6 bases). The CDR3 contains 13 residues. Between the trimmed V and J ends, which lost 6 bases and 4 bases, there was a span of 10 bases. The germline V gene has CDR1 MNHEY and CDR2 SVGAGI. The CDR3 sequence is CASSRTVGNTIYF. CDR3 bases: TGTGCCAGCAGCCGGACAGTCGGAAACACCATATATTTT.

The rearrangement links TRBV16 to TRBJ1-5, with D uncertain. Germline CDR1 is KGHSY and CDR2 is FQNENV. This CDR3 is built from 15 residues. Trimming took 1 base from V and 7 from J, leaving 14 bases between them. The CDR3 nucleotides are TGTGCCAGCAGCCAATTCGGTCGCGGGATCCAGCCCCAGCATTTT. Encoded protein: CASSQFGRGIQPQHF.

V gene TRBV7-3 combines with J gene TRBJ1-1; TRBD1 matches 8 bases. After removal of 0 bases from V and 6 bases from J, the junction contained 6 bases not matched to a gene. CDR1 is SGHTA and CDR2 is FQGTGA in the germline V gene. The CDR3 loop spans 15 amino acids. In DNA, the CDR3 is TGTGCCAGCAGCTTAACGGGACAGGCGAGGGCTGAAGCTTTCTTT. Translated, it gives CASSLTGQARAEAFF.

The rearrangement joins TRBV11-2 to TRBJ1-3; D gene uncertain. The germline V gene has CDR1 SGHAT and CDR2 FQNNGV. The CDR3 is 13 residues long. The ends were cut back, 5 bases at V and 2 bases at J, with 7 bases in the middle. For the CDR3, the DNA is TGTGCCAGCAGCCAAAACACTGGAAACACCATATATTTT. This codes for CASSQNTGNTIYF. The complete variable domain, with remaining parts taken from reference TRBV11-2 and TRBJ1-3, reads EAGVAQSPRYKIIEKRQSVAFWCNPISGHATLYWYQQILGQGPKLLIQFQNNGVVDDSQLPKDRFSAERLKGVDSTLKIQPAKLEDSAVYLCASSQNTGNTIYFGEGSWLTVV.

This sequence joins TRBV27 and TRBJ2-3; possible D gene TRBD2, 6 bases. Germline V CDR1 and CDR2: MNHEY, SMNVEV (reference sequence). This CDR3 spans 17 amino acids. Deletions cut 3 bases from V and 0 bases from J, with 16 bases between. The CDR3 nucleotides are TGTGCCAGCAGTTTGGGCCCTAAGCGGGCCAGCACAGATACGCAGTATTTT. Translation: CASSLGPKRASTDTQYF.

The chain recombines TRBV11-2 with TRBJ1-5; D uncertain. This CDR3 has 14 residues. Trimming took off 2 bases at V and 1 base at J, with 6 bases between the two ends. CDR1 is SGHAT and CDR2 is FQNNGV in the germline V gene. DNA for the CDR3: TGTGCCAGCAGCTTACCCGGGAGCAATCAGCCCCAGCATTTT. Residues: CASSLPGSNQPQHF.

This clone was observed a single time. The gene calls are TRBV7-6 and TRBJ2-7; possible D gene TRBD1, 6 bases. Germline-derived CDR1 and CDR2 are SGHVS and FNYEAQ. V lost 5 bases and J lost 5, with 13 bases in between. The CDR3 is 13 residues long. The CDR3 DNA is TGTGCCAGCAGCCCCGGGGCAGGGGACGAGCAGTACTTC. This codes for CASSPGAGDEQYF.

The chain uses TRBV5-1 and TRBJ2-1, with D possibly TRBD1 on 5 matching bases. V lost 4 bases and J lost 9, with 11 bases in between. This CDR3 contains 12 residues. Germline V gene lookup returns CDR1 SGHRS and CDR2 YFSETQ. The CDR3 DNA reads TGCGCCAGCAGCCCGACAGCAGGTGAGCAGTTCTTC. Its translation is CASSPTAGEQFF.

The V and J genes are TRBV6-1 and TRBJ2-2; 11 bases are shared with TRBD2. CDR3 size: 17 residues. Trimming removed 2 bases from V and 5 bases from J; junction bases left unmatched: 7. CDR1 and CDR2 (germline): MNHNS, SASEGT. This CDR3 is CASSETSGSFKTGELFF. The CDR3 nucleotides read TGTGCCAGCAGTGAAACTAGCGGGAGTTTCAAGACCGGGGAGCTGTTTTTT.